The 18 T cell receptor beta chains listed next were all sequenced from one sample in a study of blood T cell repertoires in COVID-19. The assay was immunoSEQ multiplex PCR, and TCRdb's table has in-frame clones only and misses some. The sample carries about 140,000 clones, 70% to 80% recorded once. The sequencing sample was made of peripheral blood. These receptors all stem from a woman between 50 and 59 years old with active or convalescent COVID-19.

V gene TRBV4-3 combines with J gene TRBJ1-2; D may be TRBD1 (6 bases). The CDR3 runs 15 residues. CDR1 is LGHNA and CDR2 is YSLEER in the germline V gene. Trimming shortened V by 0 bases and J by 4 bases, and 12 bases separated the two germline ends. CDR3 amino acids: CASSQDGGNSYGYTF. Written as DNA, the CDR3 is TGCGCCAGCAGCCAAGATGGGGGCAACTCCTATGGCTACACCTTC.

The chain links TRBV18 to TRBJ1-1; TRBD1 aligns across 8 bases. The CDR3 runs to 13 residues. V was pared by 4 bases and J by 6 bases, with 4 bases of the junction left unmatched. The germline CDR1 and CDR2 sequences are KGHSH and LQKENI. The CDR3 sequence: CASSLQDRAEAFF. CDR3 nucleotide sequence: TGTGCCAGCTCACTTCAGGACAGGGCTGAAGCTTTCTTT. Variable domain in full (rest from reference TRBV18 and TRBJ1-1): NAGVMQNPRHLVRRRGQEARLRCSPMKGHSHVYWYRQLPEEGLKFMVYLQKENIIDESGMPKERFSAEFPKEGPSILRIQQVVRGDSAAYFCASSLQDRAEAFFGQGTRLTVV.

This chain links TRBV27 with TRBJ2-1, with D possibly TRBD1 on 5 matching bases. Germline V lookup: CDR1 MNHEY, CDR2 SMNVEV (reference sequence). This CDR3 comprises 14 residues. V was cut by 9 bases and J by 6 bases, with 18 bases left in between. The CDR3 nucleotides are TGTGCCAGAATCCAGCTTCAGGGTACCAATGAGCAGTTCTTC. The encoded protein is CARIQLQGTNEQFF.

The V gene is TRBV18, the J gene TRBJ1-2, with 7 bases identical to TRBD1. The CDR3 is 14 amino acids. The ends lost 2 bases at V and 8 bases at J; junction bases unmatched: 8. CDR1 is KGHSH, CDR2 LQKENI, per germline. The CDR3 bases are TGTGCCAGCTCACCAGGACAGGACCTACCGGGCTACACCTTC. Its translation is CASSPGQDLPGYTF.

The rearrangement links TRBV7-3 to TRBJ2-7; 8 bases map to TRBD2. This CDR3 is 15 amino acids long. The J segment lost 0 bases and the V segment lost 5 bases, leaving 6 bases of the junction unmatched. CDR1 SGHTA and CDR2 FQGTGA come from the germline V gene. DNA for the CDR3: TGTGCCAGCAGCCTCACGGGAGGGAGCTCCTACGAGCAGTACTTC. This sequence encodes CASSLTGGSSYEQYF. Full variable domain (remainder filled in from reference TRBV7-3 and TRBJ2-7): GAGVSQTPSNKVTEKGKYVELRCDPISGHTALYWYRQSLGQGPEFLIYFQGTGAADDSGLPNDRFFAVRPEGSVSTLKIQRTERGDSAVYLCASSLTGGSSYEQYFGPGTRLTVT.

The V call is TRBV9, the J call TRBJ1-2, with TRBD1 matching over 11 bases. Germline CDR1 is SGDLS and CDR2 is YYNGEE. The ends lost 3 bases at V and 4 bases at J; junction bases unmatched: 2. The CDR3 is made up of 14 amino acids. The CDR3 DNA reads TGTGCCAGCAGCGGTGGGACAGGGGGCTATGGCTACACCTTC. It is translated as CASSGGTGGYGYTF.

V gene TRBV6-5 combines with J gene TRBJ1-4; D is unresolved. The CDR3 is 14 amino acids. Trimming shortened V by 2 bases and J by 6 bases, and 10 bases separated the two germline ends. CDR1 MNHEY and CDR2 SVGAGI come from the germline V gene. The CDR3 nucleotides read TGTGCCAGCAGTTACGGGCAGACCCATGAAAAACTGTTTTTT. Amino acids: CASSYGQTHEKLFF.

The chain has TRBV2 and TRBJ1-2; no clear D gene. Germline CDR1 and CDR2: SNHLY and FYNNEI. The CDR3 runs 13 residues. Trimming left V 5 bases short and J 2 bases short, with 9 bases between. CDR3 sequence: CASSISANYGYTF. DNA for the CDR3: TGTGCCAGCAGTATCAGTGCCAACTATGGCTACACCTTC.

The chain uses TRBV30 and TRBJ1-5; 10 bases are a match to TRBD1. Germline loops: CDR1 GTSNPN, CDR2 SVGIG (reference sequence). V trimming: 2 bases; J trimming: 3 bases; junction bases outside the gene matches: 4. The CDR3 has 15 amino acids. The CDR3 DNA follows: TGTGCCTGGAGTATCGGGACAGGGGCCAATCAGCCCCAGCATTTT. It translates to CAWSIGTGANQPQHF.

In this sample, this clone turned up a few times. J is TRBJ1-2 and V is TRBV7-8; the D is unclear. The CDR3 totals 15 residues. Germline V lookup: CDR1 SGHVS, CDR2 FQNEAQ. The V and J ends lost 1 base and 5 bases respectively, with 14 bases between them. The CDR3 spells CASSLVSEGSYGYTF. Here the CDR3 DNA reads TGTGCCAGCAGCTTAGTGTCAGAAGGGAGTTATGGCTACACCTTC.

This clone was seen just once. The J gene is TRBJ1-5, the V gene TRBV15; 9 bases agree with TRBD1. With V trimmed by 3 bases and J by 2 bases, 5 bases remained unmatched. Germline assignment: CDR1 LNHNV and CDR2 YYDKDF (reference sequence). The CDR3 sequence is 16 residues long. CDR3 DNA: TGTGCCACCAGCAGGGGGACAGGGCCCGGCAATCAGCCCCAGCATTTT. Its protein product is CATSRGTGPGNQPQHF.

The chain joins TRBV18 to TRBJ1-1; 10 bases align to TRBD1. V lost 6 bases to trimming and J lost 4 bases; unmatched junction nucleotides: 8. Germline CDR1 and CDR2: KGHSH and LQKENI. The CDR3 totals 15 residues. CDR3 residues: CASSRGQGSGTEAFF. Written as DNA, the CDR3 is TGTGCCAGCTCCCGGGGACAGGGGTCGGGCACTGAAGCTTTCTTT.

This clone has a single count. The chain is built from TRBV6-1 and TRBJ1-1, with D hard to call. V was trimmed by 3 bases and J by 3 bases, leaving 8 bases between them. This CDR3 spans 13 amino acids. The germline V gene encodes CDR1 MNHNS and CDR2 SASEGT. This chain's CDR3 is CASSERVDTEAFF. The CDR3 nucleotides are TGTGCCAGCAGTGAGAGGGTTGACACTGAAGCTTTCTTT.

The chain is built from TRBV7-9 and TRBJ1-4; D perhaps matches TRBD1 (5 bases). Trimming removed 5 bases from V and 5 bases from J, with 9 bases in between. This CDR3 comprises 13 residues. The V gene's germline CDR1 is SEHNR and CDR2 FQNEAQ (reference sequence). The CDR3 loop is CASSRQINEKLFF. CDR3 coding DNA: TGTGCCAGCAGCAGACAGATAAATGAAAAACTGTTTTTT.

The J gene is TRBJ2-1, the V gene TRBV30; 8 bases align to TRBD1. V lost 7 bases to trimming and J lost 0 bases; unmatched junction nucleotides: 5. The germline gives CDR1 GTSNPN, CDR2 SVGIG (reference sequence). The CDR3 sequence is 14 residues long. In nucleotides, the CDR3 is TGTGCCTTACAGGGGGACAGCTCCTACAATGAGCAGTTCTTC. Translated: CALQGDSSYNEQFF.

The V gene is TRBV19, the J gene TRBJ2-1, with 8 nucleotides matching TRBD1. V was clipped by 5 bases and J by 14 bases; unmatched bases: 11. The germline V gene encodes CDR1 LNHDA and CDR2 SQIVND (reference sequence). The CDR3 loop spans 13 amino acids. The CDR3 here is CASSADRENSKFF. The CDR3 region has the DNA TGTGCCAGTAGTGCGGACAGGGAGAACTCCAAGTTCTTC. Filled out from reference TRBV19 and TRBJ2-1, the complete variable domain reads DGGITQSPKYLFRKEGQNVTLSCEQNLNHDAMYWYRQDPGQGLRLIYYSQIVNDFQKGDIAEGYSVSREKKESFPLTVTSAQKNPTAFYLCASSADRENSKFFGPGTRLTVL.

The CDR3 nucleotides are TGTGCCAGCTCACCACTCCGGCAGGGCTCGACTGGAGAGCAGTACTTC. Its protein is CASSPLRQGSTGEQYF. V is TRBV18 and J is TRBJ2-7; possibly TRBD1 for D (5 bases). Germline V gene sequence: CDR1 KGHSH, CDR2 LQKENI. The germline V and J ends were trimmed by 1 base and 7 bases, with 20 bases remaining between them. CDR3 length: 16 residues.

This clone was detected a few times. The chain uses TRBV15 and TRBJ2-2, with 8 bases identical to TRBD2. Germline V gene lookup returns CDR1 LNHNV and CDR2 YYDKDF (reference sequence). The V gene end was trimmed by 5 bases and the J gene end by 5 bases; junction bases not matched to a gene: 7. CDR3 length: 15 residues. The CDR3 bases are TGTGCCACCAGCGGCGGCGGGAGGTTTACCGGGGAGCTGTTTTTT. Protein: CATSGGGRFTGELFF.